One sample yielded the 11 T cell receptor beta chains listed below, sequenced in a study of Graves' ophthalmopathy and Graves' hyperthyroidism. Beta-chain TCR CDR3 regions were amplified from RNA transcripts. HTBI-primed RT-PCR formed the first round, and a multiplex PCR formed the second. TCRdb re-called the multiplex PCR reads through MiXCR, storing one row per CDR3 protein. The sample includes around 1.1 million distinct CDR3 sequences, approximately 35% of them seen just once. Sequencing was done on a sample of peripheral blood or thyroid tissue (not recorded which). The receptors shown here come from an adult man with Graves' hyperthyroidism.

As for this clonotype: This may be a read error: a much more frequent sequence differs by one nucleotide. The CDR3 does not close with the conserved phenylalanine or tryptophan, likely indicating a read error. CDR3 DNA sequence: TGCAGTGCTAGATCCGCACAGGGGGGCTACGAGCAGTACCTC. As protein: CSARSAQGGYEQYL. This chain joins TRBV20-1 and TRBJ2-7, with TRBD1 identical over 8 bases. The CDR3 is made up of 14 amino acids. From germline, CDR1 is DFQATT and CDR2 SNEGSKA (reference sequence). J gave up 3 bases and V 2 bases, and 6 bases lay outside the gene matches.

This clonotype was observed at least ten times. The chain joins TRBV24-1 to TRBJ2-5, with 11 bases lining up with TRBD2. The CDR3 has 18 amino acids. Germline trimming cut 2 bases from V and 3 bases from J; bases unmatched to any gene: 10. The germline V gene has CDR1 KGHDR and CDR2 SFDVKD. The CDR3 DNA is TGTGCCACCAGTGATTCGCGAAGGACTAGCGGGCCAAAAGAGACCCAGTACTTC. This gives the protein CATSDSRRTSGPKETQYF.

At least ten counts were recorded for this clonotype. The chain employs TRBV2 and TRBJ1-1; 11 bases match TRBD1. The J segment lost 4 bases and the V segment lost 8 bases, leaving 6 bases of the junction unmatched. The CDR3 contains 14 residues. Germline values: CDR1 SNHLY, CDR2 FYNNEI. DNA for the CDR3: TGTGCCAGCGGTGCCGGGACAGGGGGCACTGAAGCTTTCTTT. Its translation is CASGAGTGGTEAFF.

This clonotype was observed many times. V gene TRBV10-3 combines with J gene TRBJ2-5; TRBD1 matches 11 bases. Losses at the gene ends were 6 bases for V and 5 bases for J; bases not matched to a gene: 2. The CDR3 totals 13 residues. The germline CDR1 and CDR2 sequences are ENHRY and SYGVKD. CDR3: CAIRGTGGETQYF. In nucleotides, the CDR3 is TGTGCCATCAGGGGGACAGGGGGGGAGACCCAGTACTTC.

There are a few counts of this clonotype. In DNA, the CDR3 is TGTGCCAGCAGTGCTTCCGGGACCGCGGTCCTCCACTTT. It specifies CASSASGTAVLHF. The chain joins TRBV27 to TRBJ1-6, with a tentative D call TRBD1 (5 bases). Per the germline V gene, CDR1 is MNHEY and CDR2 is SMNVEV (reference sequence). V gave up 5 bases and J gave up 15 bases, with 17 bases separating them. The CDR3 has 13 residues.

A few counts support this clonotype. The V gene is TRBV27, the J gene TRBJ2-7; D might be TRBD1 (6 bases). There are 14 residues in the CDR3. Trimming took off 4 bases at V and 2 bases at J, with 12 bases between the two ends. In germline, CDR1 is MNHEY, CDR2 SMNVEV (reference sequence). CDR3 loop: CASSYRGTTYEQYF. CDR3 DNA sequence: TGTGCCAGCAGTTATAGGGGGACAACCTACGAGCAGTACTTC.

At least ten counts were recorded for this clonotype. V gene TRBV7-7 combines with J gene TRBJ2-5; D perhaps matches TRBD1 (7 bases). Per the germline V gene, CDR1 is SSHAT and CDR2 is FNYEAQ (reference sequence). This CDR3 has 16 residues. Deletions cut 5 bases from V and 2 bases from J, with 18 bases between. CDR3 sequence: CASSTGTAGTQETQYF. The CDR3 coding sequence is TGTGCCAGCAGCACCGGGACAGCCGGGACTCAAGAGACCCAGTACTTC.

In DNA form, the CDR3 reads TGTGCCAGCAGCCGTAGGAGGGGAACTAATGAAAAACTGTTTTTT. It specifies CASSRRRGTNEKLFF. The genes are TRBV7-9 and TRBJ1-4, with a possible D match to TRBD1 (5 bases). Trimming removed 5 bases at V and 1 base at J, with 11 bases between. Germline values: CDR1 SEHNR, CDR2 FQNEAQ (reference sequence). The CDR3 covers 15 residues.

At least ten counts were recorded for this clonotype. This rearrangement joins TRBV7-9 to TRBJ1-6; 9 bases fit TRBD1. The CDR3 is 16 amino acids. V trimming: 5 bases; J trimming: 5 bases; junction bases outside the gene matches: 7. Germline assignment: CDR1 SEHNR and CDR2 FQNEAQ (reference sequence). CDR3 region: CASSRTGATDNSPLHF. The CDR3 bases are TGTGCCAGCAGCAGGACAGGGGCCACAGATAATTCACCCCTCCACTTT.

This clonotype has ten or more counts. The rearrangement uses TRBV7-8 and TRBJ1-5, with TRBD1 identical over 9 bases. The J segment lost 9 bases and the V segment lost 1 base, leaving 7 bases of the junction unmatched. CDR3 length: 15 residues. Per the germline V gene, CDR1 is SGHVS and CDR2 is FQNEAQ. In DNA, the CDR3 is TGTGCCAGCAGCTTAGGGGGGACAGGGTTATTGCCCCAGCATTTT. Encoded protein: CASSLGGTGLLPQHF.

This clonotype was counted many times. The rearrangement uses TRBV2 and TRBJ1-5; 7 bases match TRBD1. Looked up from germline, CDR1 is SNHLY and CDR2 is FYNNEI. The CDR3 is made up of 14 amino acids. With 6 bases clipped from V and 6 bases from J, the junction kept 8 bases outside the gene matches. DNA for the CDR3: TGTGCCAGCAGGGATGGACAGGCCAGTCAGCCCCAGCATTTT. Translating gives CASRDGQASQPQHF. The entire variable domain, with the rest obtained from reference TRBV2 and TRBJ1-5, is as follows: EPEVTQTPSHQVTQMGQEVILRCVPISNHLYFYWYRQILGQKVEFLVSFYNNEISEKSEIFDDQFSVERPDGSNFTLKIRSTKLEDSAMYFCASRDGQASQPQHFGDGTRLSIL.